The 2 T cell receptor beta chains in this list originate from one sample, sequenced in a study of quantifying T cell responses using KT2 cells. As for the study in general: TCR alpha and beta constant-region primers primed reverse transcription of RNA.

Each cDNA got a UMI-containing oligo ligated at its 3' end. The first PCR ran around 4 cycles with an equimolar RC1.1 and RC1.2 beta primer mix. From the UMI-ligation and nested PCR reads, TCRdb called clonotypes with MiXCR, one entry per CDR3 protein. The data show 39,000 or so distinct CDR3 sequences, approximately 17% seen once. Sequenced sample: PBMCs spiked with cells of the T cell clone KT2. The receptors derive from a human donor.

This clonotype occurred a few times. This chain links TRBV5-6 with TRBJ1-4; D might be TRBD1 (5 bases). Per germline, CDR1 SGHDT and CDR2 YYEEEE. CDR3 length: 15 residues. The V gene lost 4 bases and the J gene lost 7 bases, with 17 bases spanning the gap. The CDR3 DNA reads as TGTGCCAGCAGCCGGGGCCGCCAGTCTGGTGAAAAACTGTTTTTT. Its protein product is CASSRGRQSGEKLFF.

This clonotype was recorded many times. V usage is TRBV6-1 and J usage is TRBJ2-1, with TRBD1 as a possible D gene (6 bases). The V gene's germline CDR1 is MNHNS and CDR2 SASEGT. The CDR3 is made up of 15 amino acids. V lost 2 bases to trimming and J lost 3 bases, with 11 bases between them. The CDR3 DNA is TGTGCCAGCAGTGAATCAGGGGACCTCTACAATGAGCAGTTCTTC. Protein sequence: CASSESGDLYNEQFF.